These T cell receptor beta chains were read from a single sample in a study of blood T cells in healthy people across ages. TCRdb fed the 5' RACE reads into MiXCR, producing one record per CDR3 protein. There are about 320,000 distinct CDR3 sequences in the sample; roughly 27% occur only once, and 25% to 35% lies in the top ten. Material: blood. The receptors stem from a woman aged 70-85 years in good health. The CDR3 runs from the conserved cysteine through the conserved F or W. D genes are given only for firm matches. Part of the rows lack a size; the others show once, few, many or a class for expanded clones.

d_call: TRBD2
cdr3_length: 15
j_call: TRBJ2-5
clone_size: .
v_call: TRBV15
cdr3_aa: CATSRQAGGPETQYF
cdr3_nt: TGTGCCACCAGCAGACAAGCGGGAGGGCCAGAGACCCAGTACTTC

d_call: .
cdr3_length: 14
j_call: TRBJ2-7
clone_size: few
v_call: TRBV5-1
cdr3_aa: CASRKEALVHEQYF
cdr3_nt: TGCGCCAGCAGGAAGGAGGCCCTCGTTCACGAGCAGTACTTC

d_call: .
cdr3_length: 16
j_call: TRBJ2-2
clone_size: .
v_call: TRBV27
cdr3_aa: CASSFTRGLNTGGLFF
cdr3_nt: TGTGCCAGCAGTTTTACTCGGGGGCTGAACACCGGGGGGCTGTTTTTT

d_call: .
cdr3_length: 13
j_call: TRBJ2-7
clone_size: few
v_call: TRBV12-3/TRBV12-4
cdr3_aa: CASSFGVSVEQYF
cdr3_nt: TGTGCCAGCAGTTTCGGGGTGTCGGTCGAGCAGTACTTC

d_call: TRBD1
cdr3_length: 17
j_call: TRBJ2-7
clone_size: few
v_call: TRBV5-1
cdr3_aa: CASNPARSGQGSHEQYF
cdr3_nt: TGCGCCAGCAACCCAGCTAGATCGGGACAGGGTTCGCACGAGCAGTACTTC

d_call: .
cdr3_length: 15
j_call: TRBJ1-4
clone_size: few
v_call: TRBV29-1
cdr3_aa: CSVESPGGGNEKLFF
cdr3_nt: TGCAGCGTTGAGTCGCCGGGCGGTGGTAATGAAAAACTGTTTTTT

d_call: TRBD1
cdr3_length: 15
j_call: TRBJ1-3
clone_size: .
v_call: TRBV3-1
cdr3_aa: CASSLRQGAMNTIYF
cdr3_nt: TGTGCCAGCAGTCTTCGACAGGGGGCAATGAACACCATATATTTT

d_call: .
cdr3_length: 14
j_call: TRBJ1-5
clone_size: many
v_call: TRBV20-1
cdr3_aa: CSARVGGSNQPQHF
cdr3_nt: TGCAGTGCTAGAGTAGGGGGATCCAATCAGCCCCAGCATTTT

d_call: .
cdr3_length: 16
j_call: TRBJ1-4
clone_size: few
v_call: TRBV7-8
cdr3_aa: CASSFVRSATNEKLFF
cdr3_nt: TGTGCCAGCAGCTTCGTACGTAGTGCAACTAATGAAAAACTGTTTTTT

d_call: TRBD1
cdr3_length: 15
j_call: TRBJ1-5
clone_size: .
v_call: TRBV3-1
cdr3_aa: CASSQTRGRDQPQHF
cdr3_nt: TGTGCCAGCAGCCAAACCAGGGGGCGAGATCAGCCCCAGCATTTT

d_call: TRBD2
cdr3_length: 17
j_call: TRBJ2-4
clone_size: few
v_call: TRBV28
cdr3_aa: CASSYGTRSSTKNIQYF
cdr3_nt: TGTGCCAGCAGTTATGGGACTAGATCATCAACCAAAAACATTCAGTACTTC

d_call: .
cdr3_length: 16
j_call: TRBJ2-1
clone_size: .
v_call: TRBV6-2/TRBV6-3
cdr3_aa: CASRPRGRASYNEQFF
cdr3_nt: TGTGCCAGCAGGCCACGCGGCAGGGCCTCCTACAATGAGCAGTTCTTC

d_call: .
cdr3_length: 15
j_call: TRBJ2-5
clone_size: many
v_call: TRBV25-1
cdr3_aa: CASSEGFRVGETQYF
cdr3_nt: TGTGCCAGCAGTGAAGGGTTTAGGGTTGGGGAGACCCAGTACTTC

d_call: .
cdr3_length: 14
j_call: TRBJ1-1
clone_size: .
v_call: TRBV7-2
cdr3_aa: CASSPGRGVTEAFF
cdr3_nt: TGTGCCAGCAGCCCGGGTAGAGGGGTCACTGAAGCTTTCTTT

d_call: TRBD1
cdr3_length: 16
j_call: TRBJ1-3
clone_size: .
v_call: TRBV7-2
cdr3_aa: CASSLVLTGVGNTIYF
cdr3_nt: TGTGCCAGCAGCTTAGTTCTAACAGGGGTTGGAAACACCATATATTTT